Below are 8 T cell receptor beta chains sequenced from a single sample in a study of molecular identifiers for immune sequencing clone quantification. MiXCR, run by TCRdb on the PCR reads, gives a single entry per CDR3 protein. The sample has hundreds of thousands of distinct CDR3 sequences; approximately 24% are singletons. Material: naive CD8+ T cells from blood, with Jurkat cell RNA spiked in. Regarding subset: FACS-sorted CD8+CD4-CCR7+CD45RA+ naive T cells. These TCRs come from a human donor in good health. Some libraries in this study had Jurkat cell RNA spiked in.

About this clonotype itself: A much more abundant neighbour one base away suggests this may be a read error. V and J are TRBV15 and TRBJ2-3; 7 nucleotides match TRBD1. CDR1 and CDR2 (germline): LNHNV, YYDKDF (reference sequence). This CDR3 has 13 residues. The CDR3 sequence: CAARVTGEDTQYF. CDR3 bases: TGTGCCGCCAGAGTAACAGGGGAGGATACGCAGTATTTT. Using reference TRBV15 and TRBJ2-3 for the parts outside the CDR3, the full variable domain is DAMVIQNPRYQVTQFGKPVTLSCSQTLNHNVMYWYQQKSSQAPKLLFHYYDKDFNNEADTPDNFQSRRPNTSFCFLDIRSPGLGDTAMYLCAARVTGEDTQYFGPGTRLTVL.

The V gene is TRBV11-1, the J gene TRBJ2-1, with TRBD2 matching over 8 bases. The germline gives CDR1 SGHAT, CDR2 FQDESV (reference sequence). The V segment lost 2 bases and the J segment 4 bases; nucleotides outside the gene matches: 13. The CDR3 is 18 residues long. CDR3 protein: CASSLSLAGSALYNEQFF. CDR3 nucleotide sequence: TGTGCCAGCAGCTTAAGTCTAGCGGGCTCCGCGCTGTACAATGAGCAGTTCTTC.

With respect to this clonotype: Germline is not matched at one junction end, which may reflect a read error. J is TRBJ1-1 and V is TRBV28; D uncertain. In germline, CDR1 is MDHEN, CDR2 SYDVKM. The CDR3 is 13 residues long. The CDR3 region is CASSLGRSTDAFF. The CDR3 DNA reads as TGTGCCAGCAGTTTAGGGCGCAGCACTGACGCTTTCTTT.

Of note for this clonotype: This clone may be a read error of a much larger clone one base away. The chain joins TRBV2 to TRBJ1-1; D possibly corresponds to TRBD1 (6 bases). CDR3 length equals 12 residues. The germline V gene encodes CDR1 SNHLY and CDR2 FYNNEI. Deletions cut 3 bases from V and 12 bases from J, with 14 bases between. The CDR3 sequence is CASSDWGAETFF. CDR3 bases: TGTGCCAGCAGTGATTGGGGGGCCGAAACTTTCTTT.

On this clonotype itself: It may be a read error: a sequence one base away is much more abundant. The chain couples TRBV28 to TRBJ2-7; 10 nucleotides agree with TRBD2. This CDR3 is 15 amino acids long. The germline gives CDR1 MDHEN, CDR2 SYDVKM. The CDR3 DNA is TGTGCCGGCAGTTTACCTAGCGGGAGTACGGACGAGCAGTACTTC. Amino acid sequence: CAGSLPSGSTDEQYF. The whole variable domain, remainder taken from reference TRBV28 and TRBJ2-7, is DVKVTQSSRYLVKRTGEKVFLECVQDMDHENMFWYRQDPGLGLRLIYFSYDVKMKEKGDIPEGYSVSREKKERFSLILESASTNQTSMYLCAGSLPSGSTDEQYFGPGTRLTVT.

This clonotype appeared a single time. At one end the junction does not follow the germline gene, possibly because of a read error. The CDR3 DNA reads TGTGCCAGCAGCCCTCAGGACCGAAACACCGGGGAGCCGTTTTTT. Amino acids: CASSPQDRNTGEPFF. The rearrangement links TRBV9 to TRBJ2-2; a possible D gene is TRBD2 (5 bases). The CDR3 is 15 residues long. CDR1 and CDR2 from the germline V gene are SGDLS and YYNGEE.

A word on this clonotype: Just one base apart from a much larger clone, this may be a read error. The rearrangement uses TRBV5-6 and TRBJ2-3; no reliable D call. CDR3 length: 15 amino acids. Between the trimmed V and J ends, which lost 0 bases and 2 bases, there was a span of 10 bases. Germline assignment: CDR1 SGHDT and CDR2 YYEEEE. CDR3 sequence reads: CASSLGVRLTDTQYF. The CDR3 DNA sequence: TGTGCCAGCAGCTTGGGGGTCAGACTCACAGATACGCAGTATTTT.

For this clonotype: A much more abundant neighbour one base away suggests this may be a read error. The rearrangement joins TRBV7-6 to TRBJ2-4; D assignment may be TRBD1 or TRBD2 (5 bases each). V gave up 1 base and J gave up 4 bases, with 14 bases separating them. Looked up from germline, CDR1 is SGHVS and CDR2 is FNYEAQ. The CDR3 totals 16 residues. DNA for the CDR3: TGTGCCAGCAGCTTAGGGACCGGGGCGGCGAAAAACATTCAGTACTTC. It encodes CASSLGTGAAKNIQYF.